A single sample is the source of the 26 T cell receptor beta chains below, sequenced in a study of sequential checkpoint blockade in melanoma. Documented treatment: randomized to nivolumab then ipilimumab (arm A) or the reverse (arm B). Libraries were prepared by immunoSEQ multiplex PCR; TCRdb keeps only in-frame clonotypes and omits some of them. The sample holds fewer than 25,000 clones; more than 80% are singletons and the top ten take roughly a tenth. The specimen was CD8+ T cells sorted from blood (inferred from file names), collected from a patient given nivolumab and ipilimumab in sequence. These receptors all stem from a human donor with melanoma.

V and J are TRBV5-1 and TRBJ2-1, with 8 bases lining up with TRBD2. The V gene's germline CDR1 is SGHRS and CDR2 YFSETQ. Trimming removed 2 bases from V and 5 bases from J; junction bases left unmatched: 9. There are 16 residues in the CDR3. CDR3 loop: CASSFAVRLAHNEQFF. In DNA, the CDR3 is TGCGCCAGCAGCTTCGCCGTGAGACTAGCGCACAATGAGCAGTTCTTC.

The CDR3 loop reads CASSEDSTYEQYF. DNA for the CDR3: TGCGCCAGCAGTGAGGATTCTACCTACGAGCAGTACTTC. The J gene is TRBJ2-7, the V gene TRBV10-1; no clear D. Looked up from germline, CDR1 is WNHNN and CDR2 is SYGVQD (reference sequence). CDR3 length: 13 residues. The V end lost 2 bases, the J end lost 2 bases, and 7 bases lay between the germline ends.

The CDR3, as DNA: TGTGCCAGCAGCCTACTCGCCAGCAATCAGCCCCAGCATTTT. Amino acid sequence: CASSLLASNQPQHF. The V and J genes are TRBV6-5 and TRBJ1-5; D ambiguous. This CDR3 has 14 amino acids. Trimming removed 6 bases at V and 1 base at J, with 10 bases between. The germline V gene encodes CDR1 MNHEY and CDR2 SVGAGI.

This rearrangement joins TRBV19 to TRBJ2-1; the D is unclear. The V gene's germline CDR1 is LNHDA and CDR2 SQIVND (reference sequence). CDR3 length: 10 amino acids. The germline V and J ends were trimmed by 9 bases and 3 bases, with 3 bases remaining between them. The CDR3 here is CASGYNEQFF. The CDR3 DNA follows: TGTGCCAGCGGCTACAATGAGCAGTTCTTC.

V and J are TRBV27 and TRBJ2-7; the D gene is possibly TRBD1 (5 bases). The germline V gene encodes CDR1 MNHEY and CDR2 SMNVEV (reference sequence). V gave up 5 bases and J gave up 3 bases, with 17 bases separating them. This CDR3 contains 15 residues. The DNA for the CDR3 is TGTGCCAGCAGTCTTATAGCCAGGGTTAACTACGAGCAGTACTTC. Amino acid sequence: CASSLIARVNYEQYF.

This rearrangement joins TRBV4-3 to TRBJ1-6, with 8 nucleotides matching TRBD1. The J segment lost 9 bases and the V segment lost 0 bases, leaving 13 bases of the junction unmatched. CDR3 length equals 18 residues. The germline gives CDR1 LGHNA, CDR2 YSLEER. The DNA for the CDR3 is TGCGCCAGCAGCCAAGAAACGTCATCCGGCAGGGGGCTTTCACCCCTCCACTTT. Residues: CASSQETSSGRGLSPLHF.

The DNA for the CDR3 is TGTGCCACCAGCACCGGGACTCATAAAGAGACCCAGTACTTC. Translation: CATSTGTHKETQYF. The rearrangement uses TRBV15 and TRBJ2-5, with D perhaps TRBD2 (6 bases). Trimming cost V 4 bases and J 3 bases, with 12 bases left between them. Germline V gene sequence: CDR1 LNHNV, CDR2 YYDKDF (reference sequence). This CDR3 comprises 14 residues.

V usage is TRBV9 and J usage is TRBJ1-4; no clear D gene. The CDR3 length is 13 residues. V shed 0 bases and J shed 5 bases, with 5 bases lying between them. CDR1 SGDLS and CDR2 YYNGEE come from the germline V gene. CDR3 sequence (DNA): TGTGCCAGCAGCGTAGGAGGGAATGAAAAACTGTTTTTT. Protein: CASSVGGNEKLFF.

The V gene is TRBV28, the J gene TRBJ1-2; TRBD1 might be the D (5 bases). CDR3 size: 14 residues. V was cut by 7 bases and J by 4 bases, with 16 bases left in between. The germline gives CDR1 MDHEN, CDR2 SYDVKM. DNA for the CDR3: TGTGCCAGCACCTATTCGGGGGAATTCTATGGCTACACCTTC. It yields the protein CASTYSGEFYGYTF.

The CDR3 DNA sequence: TGTGCCAGCAGCTTACGACAGACCTCTGGAAACACCATATATTTT. Translated: CASSLRQTSGNTIYF. This rearrangement joins TRBV7-8 to TRBJ1-3; tentatively, D is TRBD1 (5 bases). This CDR3 is built from 15 residues. Germline CDR1 and CDR2: SGHVS and FQNEAQ. Trimming pared 2 bases from V and 0 bases from J, leaving 8 bases between.

This clone is a singleton in its sample. The chain is built from TRBV7-9 and TRBJ2-2; 9 nucleotides match TRBD1. The junction had 11 bases not matched to a gene; V was cut back by 6 bases and J by 0 bases. The CDR3 runs to 18 residues. Germline-derived CDR1 and CDR2 are SEHNR and FQNEAQ (reference sequence). CDR3 nucleotide sequence: TGTGCCAGCAGTTTCCCGGGACAGGGCGCTACGAACACCGGGGAGCTGTTTTTT. It translates to CASSFPGQGATNTGELFF. The entire variable domain, with the rest obtained from reference TRBV7-9 and TRBJ2-2, is as follows: DTGVSQNPRHKITKRGQNVTFRCDPISEHNRLYWYRQTLGQGPEFLTYFQNEAQLEKSRLLSDRFSAERPKGSFSTLEIQRTEQGDSAMYLCASSFPGQGATNTGELFFGEGSRLTVL.

The chain recombines TRBV5-6 with TRBJ2-1, with 10 nucleotides matching TRBD2. Looked up from germline, CDR1 is SGHDT and CDR2 is YYEEEE. The V and J ends lost 0 bases and 9 bases, in that order; junction bases with no gene match: 6. CDR3 length: 15 residues. Here the CDR3 reads CASSLELAGRGEQFF. CDR3 nucleotide sequence: TGTGCCAGCAGCTTGGAACTAGCGGGGCGAGGTGAGCAGTTCTTC.

The rearrangement uses TRBV29-1 and TRBJ2-7; tentatively, D is TRBD1 (5 bases). This CDR3 is built from 12 residues. CDR1 and CDR2 (germline): SQVTM, ANQGSEA. V was clipped by 1 base and J by 1 base, with 5 bases between them. The CDR3 sequence: CSVEAGSYEQYF. CDR3 coding DNA: TGCAGCGTTGAAGCAGGGTCCTACGAGCAGTACTTC.

V is TRBV27 and J is TRBJ1-2, with 8 bases fitting TRBD1. Germline CDR1 MNHEY, CDR2 SMNVEV (reference sequence). The CDR3 runs 15 residues. J was trimmed by 4 bases and V by 5 bases; bases with no gene match: 9. The CDR3 loop is CASSPHRGASYGYTF. In nucleotides, the CDR3 is TGTGCCAGCAGTCCGCACAGGGGGGCATCCTATGGCTACACCTTC.

The chain is built from TRBV30 and TRBJ1-2, with D possibly matching TRBD1 (6 bases). V lost 0 bases, J lost 2 bases, and 13 bases lay in between. This CDR3 has 15 residues. Germline V gene lookup returns CDR1 GTSNPN and CDR2 SVGIG (reference sequence). In DNA, the CDR3 is TGTGCCTGGAGTGTAGGGGTGCAGGGGAACTATGGCTACACCTTC. Amino acid sequence: CAWSVGVQGNYGYTF.

The rearrangement joins TRBV7-9 to TRBJ2-7; D is undetermined. The CDR3 runs to 15 residues. V dropped 1 base and J dropped 2 bases, with 12 bases sitting between them. Germline CDR1 and CDR2: SEHNR and FQNEAQ (reference sequence). In DNA, the CDR3 is TGTGCCAGCAGCTTAGGTGCGCGGATCACCTACGAGCAGTACTTC. It translates to CASSLGARITYEQYF.

This chain connects TRBV28 to TRBJ2-3, with 7 bases identical to TRBD1. The CDR3 runs 19 residues. Losses at the gene ends were 4 bases for V and 2 bases for J; bases not matched to a gene: 18. The V gene's germline CDR1 is MDHEN and CDR2 SYDVKM. The CDR3 region has the DNA TGTGCCAGCAGTTCATCCTTCACAGGGGCCACTGACCACACAGATACGCAGTATTTT. Translation: CASSSSFTGATDHTDTQYF.

This chain's CDR3 is CASSPTGSPHGYTF. DNA of the CDR3: TGTGCCAGCAGCCCTACAGGGAGCCCTCATGGCTACACCTTC. This sequence joins TRBV7-9 and TRBJ1-2, with TRBD1 as a possible D gene (6 bases). This CDR3 is built from 14 residues. The V end lost 5 bases, the J end lost 6 bases, and 16 bases lay between the germline ends. The germline V gene encodes CDR1 SEHNR and CDR2 FQNEAQ (reference sequence).

The chain couples TRBV5-6 to TRBJ2-7; D possibly corresponds to TRBD2 (6 bases). V lost 5 bases, J lost 2 bases, and 11 bases lay in between. Germline values: CDR1 SGHDT, CDR2 YYEEEE. There are 13 residues in the CDR3. The DNA of the CDR3 is TGTGCCAGCAGTACCGGGGGTCCCTACGAGCAGTACTTC. It specifies CASSTGGPYEQYF. The full variable domain, in which reference TRBV5-6 and TRBJ2-7 provide the parts outside the CDR3, is DAGVTQSPTHLIKTRGQQVTLRCSPKSGHDTVSWYQQALGQGPQFIFQYYEEEERQRGNFPDRFSGHQFPNYSSELNVNALLLGDSALYLCASSTGGPYEQYFGPGTRLTVT.

V is TRBV7-9 and J is TRBJ2-7; D not resolved. Per the germline V gene, CDR1 is SEHNR and CDR2 is FQNEAQ (reference sequence). V lost 3 bases, J lost 0 bases, and 15 bases lay in between. The CDR3 has 16 residues. The CDR3 nucleotides are TGTGCCAGCAGCTTGGGTATGGGCAGGATCTCCTACGAGCAGTACTTC. Residues: CASSLGMGRISYEQYF.

The chain employs TRBV5-1 and TRBJ1-6; 11 bases are a match to TRBD1. Per germline, CDR1 SGHRS and CDR2 YFSETQ. The CDR3 totals 16 residues. Trimming removed 4 bases from V and 4 bases from J; junction bases left unmatched: 4. CDR3 region: CASSAGTGGYNSPLHF. The CDR3 DNA is TGCGCCAGCAGCGCCGGGACAGGGGGATATAATTCACCCCTCCACTTT. The variable domain in full, completed from reference TRBV5-1 and TRBJ1-6, reads KAGVTQTPRYLIKTRGQQVTLSCSPISGHRSVSWYQQTPGQGLQFLFEYFSETQRNKGNFPGRFSGRQFSNSRSEMNVSTLELGDSALYLCASSAGTGGYNSPLHFGNGTRLTVT.

This clone has a handful of counts. This chain links TRBV4-1 with TRBJ2-5; a possible D gene is TRBD1 (6 bases). In germline, CDR1 is MGHRA, CDR2 YSYEKL. This CDR3 spans 16 amino acids. V dropped 3 bases and J dropped 5 bases, with 19 bases sitting between them. The CDR3 DNA follows: TGCGCCAGCAGCCACAAACCAGGGGTTCCTGCGGAGACCCAGTACTTC. This sequence encodes CASSHKPGVPAETQYF.

CDR3 nucleotides: TGTGCCGTTTTACGAGCGAGCTACACCTTC. Translating gives CAVLRASYTF. This chain uses TRBV6-5 with TRBJ1-2, with D uncertain. CDR3 size: 10 residues. Trimming stripped 11 bases from V and 9 bases from J, with 13 bases between. Looked up from germline, CDR1 is MNHEY and CDR2 is SVGAGI.

This clone was counted a few times. The chain has TRBV11-2 and TRBJ2-7; 12 bases match TRBD2. This CDR3 is built from 15 residues. Germline V CDR1 and CDR2: SGHAT, FQNNGV. The V segment lost 3 bases and the J segment 1 base; nucleotides outside the gene matches: 1. The CDR3 protein is CASSFTSGGSYEQYF. The DNA for the CDR3 is TGTGCCAGCAGCTTTACTAGCGGGGGGTCCTACGAGCAGTACTTC.

The genes are TRBV18 and TRBJ2-7, with D perhaps matching TRBD1 (5 bases). The germline V and J ends were trimmed by 5 bases and 3 bases, with 8 bases remaining between them. The length of the CDR3 is 12 residues. Germline values: CDR1 KGHSH, CDR2 LQKENI. The CDR3 loop is CASSSDSYEQYF. CDR3 in DNA: TGTGCCAGCTCATCTGACAGCTACGAGCAGTACTTC.

The chain employs TRBV4-3 and TRBJ2-6; D is unresolved. Trimming stripped 1 base from V and 0 bases from J, with 19 bases between. The CDR3 is 20 amino acids. Germline lookup yields CDR1 LGHNA and CDR2 YSLEER. The CDR3 DNA reads as TGCGCCAGCAGCCAAGGAAGCGCTGGTAGTCTAGTCTCTGGGGCCAACGTCCTGACTTTC. Its protein product is CASSQGSAGSLVSGANVLTF.